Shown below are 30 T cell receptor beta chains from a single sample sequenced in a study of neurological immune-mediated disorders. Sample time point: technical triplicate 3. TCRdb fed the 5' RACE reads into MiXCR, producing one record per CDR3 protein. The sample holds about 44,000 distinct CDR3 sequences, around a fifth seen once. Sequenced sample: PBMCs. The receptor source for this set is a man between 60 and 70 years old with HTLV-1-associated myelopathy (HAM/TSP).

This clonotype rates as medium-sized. CDR3: CASVTSGRAGELFF. The CDR3 region has the DNA TGTGCCAGCGTGACTAGCGGGAGAGCCGGGGAGCTGTTTTTT. The V call is TRBV2, the J call TRBJ2-2; the match to TRBD2 covers 12 bases. Germline V CDR1 and CDR2: SNHLY, FYNNEI. This CDR3 has 14 residues. Trimming at V came to 8 bases and at J to 6 bases, leaving 4 bases not matched to a gene.

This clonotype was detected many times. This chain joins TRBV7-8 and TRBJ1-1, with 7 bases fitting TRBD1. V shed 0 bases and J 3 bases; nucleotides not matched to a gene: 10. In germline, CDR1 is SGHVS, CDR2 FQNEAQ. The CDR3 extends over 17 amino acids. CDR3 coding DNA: TGTGCCAGCAGCTTAGCGTCATGGAAGAGGGGGCACACTGAAGCTTTCTTT. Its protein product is CASSLASWKRGHTEAFF.

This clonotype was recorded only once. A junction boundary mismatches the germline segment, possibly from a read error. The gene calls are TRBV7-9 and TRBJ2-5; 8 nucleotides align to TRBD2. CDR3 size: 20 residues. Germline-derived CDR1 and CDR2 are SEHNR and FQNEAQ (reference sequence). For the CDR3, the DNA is TGTGCCAGCAGCCCAAGTGGCCTCCTACTAGCGGACCCCCGCCAAGAGACTCAGTACTTC. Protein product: CASSPSGLLLADPRQETQYF.

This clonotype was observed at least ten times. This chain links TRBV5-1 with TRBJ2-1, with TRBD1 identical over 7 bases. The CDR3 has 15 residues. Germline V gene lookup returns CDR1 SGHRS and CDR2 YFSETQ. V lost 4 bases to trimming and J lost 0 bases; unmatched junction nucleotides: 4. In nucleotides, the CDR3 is TGCGCCAGCAGCCTGGGGACAGCCTCCTACAATGAGCAGTTCTTC. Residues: CASSLGTASYNEQFF.

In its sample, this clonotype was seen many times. CDR3 bases: TGTGCCAGCTCATCGAAGTCGGGTCAGCCCCAGCATTTT. This encodes CASSSKSGQPQHF. The chain employs TRBV18 and TRBJ1-5; D is unresolved. The CDR3 sequence is 13 residues long. The germline gives CDR1 KGHSH, CDR2 LQKENI. V was cut by 5 bases and J by 6 bases, with 11 bases left in between. Supplemented by reference TRBV18 and TRBJ1-5, the full variable domain reads NAGVMQNPRHLVRRRGQEARLRCSPMKGHSHVYWYRQLPEEGLKFMVYLQKENIIDESGMPKERFSAEFPKEGPSILRIQQVVRGDSAAYFCASSSKSGQPQHFGDGTRLSIL.

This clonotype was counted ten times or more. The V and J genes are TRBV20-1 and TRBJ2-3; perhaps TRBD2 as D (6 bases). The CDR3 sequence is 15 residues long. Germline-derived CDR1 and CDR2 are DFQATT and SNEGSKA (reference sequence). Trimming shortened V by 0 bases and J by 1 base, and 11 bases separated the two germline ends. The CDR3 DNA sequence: TGCAGTGCTAGAGATTTTAAGCGGGGCACAGATACGCAGTATTTT. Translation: CSARDFKRGTDTQYF.

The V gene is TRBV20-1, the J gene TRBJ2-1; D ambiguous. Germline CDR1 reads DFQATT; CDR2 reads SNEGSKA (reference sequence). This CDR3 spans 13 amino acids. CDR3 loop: CSGGALGYNEQFF. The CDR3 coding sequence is TGCAGCGGTGGAGCCCTAGGGTACAATGAGCAGTTCTTC.

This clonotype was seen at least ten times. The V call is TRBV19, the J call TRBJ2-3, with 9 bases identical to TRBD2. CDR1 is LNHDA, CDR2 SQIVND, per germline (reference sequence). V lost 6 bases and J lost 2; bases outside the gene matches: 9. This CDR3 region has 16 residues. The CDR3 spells CASSSSASGATDTQYF. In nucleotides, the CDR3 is TGTGCCAGTAGCAGCTCTGCTAGCGGGGCCACAGATACGCAGTATTTT.

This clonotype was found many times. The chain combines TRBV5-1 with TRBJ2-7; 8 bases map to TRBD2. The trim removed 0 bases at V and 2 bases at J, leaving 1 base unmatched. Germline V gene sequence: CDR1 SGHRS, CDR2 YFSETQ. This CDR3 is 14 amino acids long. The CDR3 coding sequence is TGCGCCAGCAGCTTGGCTAGCGGGCCCTACGAGCAGTACTTC. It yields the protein CASSLASGPYEQYF.

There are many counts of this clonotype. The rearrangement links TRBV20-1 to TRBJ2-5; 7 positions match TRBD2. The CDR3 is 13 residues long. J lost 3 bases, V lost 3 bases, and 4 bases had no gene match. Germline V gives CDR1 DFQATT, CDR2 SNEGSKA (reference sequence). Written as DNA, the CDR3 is TGCAGTGCTAGGTTTCTAGCGGAAGAGACCCAGTACTTC. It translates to CSARFLAEETQYF.

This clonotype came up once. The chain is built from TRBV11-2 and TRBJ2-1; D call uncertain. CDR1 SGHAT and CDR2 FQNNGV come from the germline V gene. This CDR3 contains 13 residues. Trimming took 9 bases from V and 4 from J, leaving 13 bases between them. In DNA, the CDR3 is TGTGCCAGTAAAACTGACGGATACAATGAGCAGTTCTTC. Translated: CASKTDGYNEQFF.

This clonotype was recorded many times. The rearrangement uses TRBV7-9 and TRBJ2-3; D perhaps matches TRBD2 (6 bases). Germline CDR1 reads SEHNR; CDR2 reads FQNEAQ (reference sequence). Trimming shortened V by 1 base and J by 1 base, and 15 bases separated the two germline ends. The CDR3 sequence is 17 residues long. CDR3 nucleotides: TGTGCCAGCAGCTTAGGAGGAGGGCCCTCAGGCACAGATACGCAGTATTTT. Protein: CASSLGGGPSGTDTQYF.

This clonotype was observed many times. CDR3 sequence reads: CASSHSGTKGDTQYF. The CDR3 DNA reads as TGCGCCAGCAGCCATAGCGGGACGAAAGGAGATACGCAGTATTTT. V gene TRBV4-1 combines with J gene TRBJ2-3; 8 nucleotides line up with TRBD2. The CDR3 runs 15 residues. In germline, CDR1 is MGHRA, CDR2 YSYEKL. V gave up 3 bases and J gave up 5 bases; unmatched junction bases: 7.

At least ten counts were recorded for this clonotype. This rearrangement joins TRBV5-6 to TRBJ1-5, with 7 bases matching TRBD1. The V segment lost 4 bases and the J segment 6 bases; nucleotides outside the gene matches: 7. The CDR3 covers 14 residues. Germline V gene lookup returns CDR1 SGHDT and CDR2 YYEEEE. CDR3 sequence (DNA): TGTGCCAGCAGCCAAAAACAGGGGCTTCAGCCCCAGCATTTT. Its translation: CASSQKQGLQPQHF.

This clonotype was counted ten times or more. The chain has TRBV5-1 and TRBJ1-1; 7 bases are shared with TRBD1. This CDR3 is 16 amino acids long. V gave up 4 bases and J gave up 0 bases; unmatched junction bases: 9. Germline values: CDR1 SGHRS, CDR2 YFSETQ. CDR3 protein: CASSPLPGQLNTEAFF. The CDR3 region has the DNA TGCGCCAGCAGCCCTTTACCGGGACAGCTGAACACTGAAGCTTTCTTT.

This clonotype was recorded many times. CDR3 loop: CASSERGISNQPQHF. CDR3 sequence (DNA): TGTGCCAGCAGTGAACGAGGGATTAGCAATCAGCCCCAGCATTTT. The genes are TRBV2 and TRBJ1-5; the D is unclear. The germline V gene has CDR1 SNHLY and CDR2 FYNNEI. The length of the CDR3 is 15 residues. Between the trimmed V and J ends, which lost 2 bases and 0 bases, there was a span of 8 bases.

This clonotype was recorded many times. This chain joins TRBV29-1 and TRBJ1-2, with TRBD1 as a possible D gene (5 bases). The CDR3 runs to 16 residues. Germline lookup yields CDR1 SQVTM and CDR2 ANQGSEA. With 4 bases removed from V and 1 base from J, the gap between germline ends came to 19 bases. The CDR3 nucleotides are TGCAGCGTTGGTTCCGGACAAAATTCCTTTAACTATGGCTACACCTTC. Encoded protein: CSVGSGQNSFNYGYTF.

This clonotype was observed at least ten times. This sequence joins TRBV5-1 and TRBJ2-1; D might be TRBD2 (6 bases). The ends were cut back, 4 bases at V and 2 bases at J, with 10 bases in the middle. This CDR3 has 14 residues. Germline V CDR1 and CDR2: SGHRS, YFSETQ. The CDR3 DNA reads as TGCGCCAGCAGCACTCGGGAGCCCTACAATGAGCAGTTCTTC. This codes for CASSTREPYNEQFF.

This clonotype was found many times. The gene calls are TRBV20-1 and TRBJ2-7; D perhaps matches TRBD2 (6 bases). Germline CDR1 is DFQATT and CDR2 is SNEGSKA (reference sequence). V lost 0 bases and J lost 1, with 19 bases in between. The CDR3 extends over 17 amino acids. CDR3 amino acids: CSARDRTPRAGSYEQYF. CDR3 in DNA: TGCAGTGCTAGAGATCGTACTCCCCGGGCGGGATCCTACGAGCAGTACTTC.

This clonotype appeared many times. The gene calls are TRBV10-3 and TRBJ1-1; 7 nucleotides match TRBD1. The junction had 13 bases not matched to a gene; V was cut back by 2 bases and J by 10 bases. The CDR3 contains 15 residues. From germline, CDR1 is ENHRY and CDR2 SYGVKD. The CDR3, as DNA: TGTGCCATCAGTGAGCCTGACAGGGTTGTTAGGGGAGCTTTCTTT. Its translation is CAISEPDRVVRGAFF.

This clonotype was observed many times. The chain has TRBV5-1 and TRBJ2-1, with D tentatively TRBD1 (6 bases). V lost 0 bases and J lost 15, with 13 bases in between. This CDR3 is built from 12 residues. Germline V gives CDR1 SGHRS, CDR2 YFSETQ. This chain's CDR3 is CASSLEPGHRFF. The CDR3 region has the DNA TGCGCCAGCAGCTTGGAACCGGGACATCGGTTCTTC.

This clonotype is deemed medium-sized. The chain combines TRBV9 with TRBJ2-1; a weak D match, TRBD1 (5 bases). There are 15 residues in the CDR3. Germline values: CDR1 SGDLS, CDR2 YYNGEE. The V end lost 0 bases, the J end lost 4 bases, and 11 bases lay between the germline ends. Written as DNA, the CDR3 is TGTGCCAGCAGCGTAGATACAGGAGAGTACAATGAGCAGTTCTTC. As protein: CASSVDTGEYNEQFF.

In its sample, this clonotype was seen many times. The CDR3 DNA follows: TGTGCCAGCAGCTTAGTGGGTTTGGGCAATCAGCCCCAGCATTTT. This encodes CASSLVGLGNQPQHF. This chain links TRBV7-2 with TRBJ1-5; D gene uncertain. The ends were cut back, 1 base at V and 2 bases at J, with 9 bases in the middle. In germline, CDR1 is SGHTA, CDR2 FQGNSA. The CDR3 has 15 amino acids.

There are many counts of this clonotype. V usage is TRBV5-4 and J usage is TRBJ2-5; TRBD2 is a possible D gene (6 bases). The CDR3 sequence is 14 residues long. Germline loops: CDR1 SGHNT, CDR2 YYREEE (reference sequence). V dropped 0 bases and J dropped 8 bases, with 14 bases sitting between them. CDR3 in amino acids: CASSLGSGEGTQYF. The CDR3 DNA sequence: TGTGCCAGCAGCTTGGGTTCGGGAGAGGGCACCCAGTACTTC.

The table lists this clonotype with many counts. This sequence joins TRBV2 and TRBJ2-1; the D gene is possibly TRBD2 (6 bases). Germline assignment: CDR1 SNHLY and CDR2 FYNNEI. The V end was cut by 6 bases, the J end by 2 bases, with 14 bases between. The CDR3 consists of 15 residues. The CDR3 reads CASSGDAGTYNEQFF. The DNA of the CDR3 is TGTGCCAGCAGCGGAGACGCGGGAACCTACAATGAGCAGTTCTTC.

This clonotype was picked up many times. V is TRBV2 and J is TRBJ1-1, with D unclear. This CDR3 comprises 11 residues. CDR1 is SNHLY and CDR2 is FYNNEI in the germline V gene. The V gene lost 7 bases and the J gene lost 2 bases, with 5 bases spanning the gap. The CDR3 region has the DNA TGTGCCAGCATGCGTAACACTGAAGCTTTCTTT. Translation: CASMRNTEAFF.

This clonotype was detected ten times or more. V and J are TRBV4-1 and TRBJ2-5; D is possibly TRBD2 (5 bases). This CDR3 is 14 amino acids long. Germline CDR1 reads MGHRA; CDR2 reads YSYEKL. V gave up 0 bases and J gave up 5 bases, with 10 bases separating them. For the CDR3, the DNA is TGCGCCAGCAGCCAAGATGGGAGTGTGGAGACCCAGTACTTC. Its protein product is CASSQDGSVETQYF.

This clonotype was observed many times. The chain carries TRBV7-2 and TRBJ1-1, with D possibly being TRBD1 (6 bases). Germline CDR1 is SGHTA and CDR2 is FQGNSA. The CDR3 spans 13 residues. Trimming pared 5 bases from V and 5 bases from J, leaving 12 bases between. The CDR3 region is CASSLSRGTEAFF. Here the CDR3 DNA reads TGTGCCAGCAGCCTAAGCAGGGGTACTGAAGCTTTCTTT.

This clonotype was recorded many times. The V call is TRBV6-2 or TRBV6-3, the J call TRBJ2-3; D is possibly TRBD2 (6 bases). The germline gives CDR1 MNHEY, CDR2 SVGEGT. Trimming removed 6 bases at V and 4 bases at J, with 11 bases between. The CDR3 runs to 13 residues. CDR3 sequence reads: CASRDGSPDTQYF. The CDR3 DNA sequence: TGTGCCAGCAGGGACGGGAGCCCAGATACGCAGTATTTT.

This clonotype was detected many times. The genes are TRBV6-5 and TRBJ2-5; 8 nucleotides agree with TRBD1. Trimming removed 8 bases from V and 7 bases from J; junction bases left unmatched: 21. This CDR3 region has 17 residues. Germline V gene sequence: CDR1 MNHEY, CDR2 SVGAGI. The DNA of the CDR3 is TGTGCCAGCCAGAAAGGGACAGGACTTTCACGAGCTCGGACCCAGTACTTC. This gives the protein CASQKGTGLSRARTQYF.